This entry lists 28 T cell receptor beta chains sequenced from one sample in a study of radiation and T cells in renal cell carcinoma. TCRdb keeps only in-frame clones here, not all; method: immunoSEQ multiplex PCR. The sample holds about 120,000 clones, 81% seen once. Time point given: blood 2 weeks post-SBRT. Stated treatment: 15 Gy SBRT to primary tumor, nephrectomy 4 weeks later. This sample comprised blood, obtained from a patient whose treatment included radiotherapy and nephrectomy. The receptors derive from a man over 45 with renal cell carcinoma.

The chain uses TRBV7-3 and TRBJ2-2, with D perhaps matching TRBD2 (5 bases). Germline-derived CDR1 and CDR2 are SGHTA and FQGTGA. Trimming shortened V by 2 bases and J by 2 bases, and 12 bases separated the two germline ends. The CDR3 sequence is 16 residues long. Here the CDR3 DNA reads TGTGCCAGCAGCTTACGATGGACTTTTAACACCGGGGAGCTGTTTTTT. Encoded protein: CASSLRWTFNTGELFF.

The chain carries TRBV1 and TRBJ2-2; the listed D gene, TRBD2, was not tested against the DNA. TRBV1 is noted as a pseudogene. The CDR3 covers 19 residues. In nucleotides, the CDR3 is TGCACCAGCAGCCAAGACCCAGAAGCGGGAGGGCCGGGGACCGGGGAGCTGTTTTTT. It is translated as CTSSQDPEAGGPGTGELFF.

V gene TRBV7-2 combines with J gene TRBJ2-1; perhaps D is TRBD1 or TRBD2 (5 bases each). V lost 0 bases and J lost 8, with 14 bases in between. The CDR3 extends over 15 amino acids. Germline CDR1 SGHTA, CDR2 FQGNSA. This chain's CDR3 is CASSLALSGTDEQFF. Written as DNA, the CDR3 is TGTGCCAGCAGCTTAGCTTTAAGTGGGACCGATGAGCAGTTCTTC.

This chain uses TRBV30 with TRBJ2-5; D uncertain. The CDR3 sequence is 10 residues long. The germline CDR1 and CDR2 sequences are GTSNPN and SVGIG (reference sequence). With 5 bases removed from V and 6 bases from J, the gap between germline ends came to 7 bases. CDR3 DNA sequence: TGTGCCTGGGGTGATCAGACCCAGTACTTC. Its translation is CAWGDQTQYF.

The gene calls are TRBV19 and TRBJ2-2; TRBD2 matches 10 bases. Germline CDR1 reads LNHDA; CDR2 reads SQIVND (reference sequence). The trim removed 4 bases at V and 6 bases at J, leaving 5 bases unmatched. This CDR3 is built from 15 residues. The CDR3, as DNA: TGTGCCAGTAGTAAAGCGGGAGGGCCCCCCGGGGAGCTGTTTTTT. Amino acid sequence: CASSKAGGPPGELFF.

CDR3 in DNA: TGTGCCAGCCGAGACGGGCGCAAAGACAATGAGCAGTTCTTC. This translates into CASRDGRKDNEQFF. The J gene is TRBJ2-1, the V gene TRBV7-8; D unresolved. CDR3 length: 14 residues. Deletions cut 8 bases from V and 5 bases from J, with 16 bases between. Germline V gives CDR1 SGHVS, CDR2 FQNEAQ.

The chain joins TRBV5-4 to TRBJ2-3, with D possibly being TRBD2 (6 bases). The CDR3 totals 12 residues. V gave up 7 bases and J gave up 5 bases, with 11 bases separating them. Per the germline V gene, CDR1 is SGHNT and CDR2 is YYREEE (reference sequence). CDR3 coding DNA: TGTGCCAGCGGCCGGGAGAAAGATACGCAGTATTTT. This codes for CASGREKDTQYF.

The table lists this clone with a few counts. V is TRBV29-1 and J is TRBJ1-1; 8 bases line up with TRBD1. Germline-derived CDR1 and CDR2 are SQVTM and ANQGSEA. V shed 4 bases, J shed 2 bases, and the junction held 6 bases outside the gene matches. This CDR3 is built from 14 residues. CDR3 in amino acids: CSVVGQGHNTEAFF. For the CDR3, the DNA is TGCAGCGTTGTTGGACAGGGCCATAACACTGAAGCTTTCTTT.

The J gene is TRBJ1-1, the V gene TRBV5-1; the match to TRBD1 covers 7 bases. The V and J ends lost 2 bases and 6 bases, in that order; junction bases with no gene match: 7. There are 14 residues in the CDR3. Per the germline V gene, CDR1 is SGHRS and CDR2 is YFSETQ. CDR3 amino acids: CASSLGQVKAEAFF. The DNA for the CDR3 is TGCGCCAGCAGCTTAGGACAGGTTAAGGCTGAAGCTTTCTTT.

This clone was detected only a few times. The V call is TRBV9, the J call TRBJ2-7, with D tentatively TRBD1 (6 bases). V dropped 0 bases and J dropped 0 bases, with 7 bases sitting between them. The germline V gene encodes CDR1 SGDLS and CDR2 YYNGEE. The CDR3 covers 14 residues. The CDR3 sequence is CASSVAGASYEQYF. CDR3 bases: TGTGCCAGCAGCGTAGCAGGGGCCTCCTACGAGCAGTACTTC.

The chain uses TRBV28 and TRBJ1-1; D ambiguous. V was trimmed by 5 bases and J by 3 bases, leaving 7 bases between them. Germline V CDR1 and CDR2: MDHEN, SYDVKM. The CDR3 is made up of 12 amino acids. The CDR3 DNA follows: TGTGCCAGCAGTGTGACCCACACTGAAGCTTTCTTT. Amino acids: CASSVTHTEAFF.

V gene TRBV5-1 combines with J gene TRBJ2-3, with 9 bases identical to TRBD2. The trim removed 4 bases at V and 0 bases at J, leaving 3 bases unmatched. The CDR3 covers 15 residues. The V gene's germline CDR1 is SGHRS and CDR2 YFSETQ. This chain's CDR3 is CASSTLAGSTDTQYF. In DNA form, the CDR3 reads TGCGCCAGCAGCACACTAGCGGGTAGCACAGATACGCAGTATTTT.

The V and J genes are TRBV19 and TRBJ2-7; perhaps TRBD2 as D (7 bases). Germline V lookup: CDR1 LNHDA, CDR2 SQIVND (reference sequence). V was clipped by 3 bases and J by 3 bases, with 12 bases between them. The CDR3 sequence is 14 residues long. The CDR3 sequence is CASSMGGPLYEQYF. DNA of the CDR3: TGTGCCAGTAGTATGGGGGGGCCCCTCTACGAGCAGTACTTC.

The V call is TRBV7-2, the J call TRBJ2-6; TRBD1 might be the D (5 bases). In germline, CDR1 is SGHTA, CDR2 FQGNSA. The CDR3 is 16 amino acids. Trimming shortened V by 3 bases and J by 2 bases, and 11 bases separated the two germline ends. DNA of the CDR3: TGTGCCAGCAGCTTTTGGGCAGGGACTGGGGCCAACGTCCTGACTTTC. Translated: CASSFWAGTGANVLTF.

The chain combines TRBV28 with TRBJ2-6; 7 nucleotides line up with TRBD1. The germline V gene has CDR1 MDHEN and CDR2 SYDVKM. J was trimmed by 3 bases and V by 4 bases; bases with no gene match: 9. This CDR3 is built from 17 residues. CDR3 nucleotides: TGTGCCAGCAGTTACGCCGGGACAGTGAGTGGGGCCAACGTCCTGACTTTC. Encoded protein: CASSYAGTVSGANVLTF.

The V gene is TRBV5-5, the J gene TRBJ2-5; 7 bases agree with TRBD1. Germline values: CDR1 SGHKS, CDR2 YYEKEE (reference sequence). This CDR3 has 15 amino acids. Unmatched junction bases numbered 10, after V lost 3 bases and J lost 5 bases. The CDR3 DNA reads as TGTGCCAGCAGCTCGGCGACAGGGTTTCGGGAGACCCAGTACTTC. Translation: CASSSATGFRETQYF.

The chain uses TRBV2 and TRBJ1-1, with a weak D call TRBD1 (6 bases). Germline assignment: CDR1 SNHLY and CDR2 FYNNEI. V was cut by 8 bases and J by 1 base, with 20 bases left in between. This CDR3 has 16 amino acids. As DNA, the CDR3 is TGTGCCAGCCGGACCGTGTGGGGCAGGGGGAACACTGAAGCTTTCTTT. Translation: CASRTVWGRGNTEAFF.

In the case of this clone: One end of the junction varies from germline; a read error may be responsible. The V gene is TRBV7-7, the J gene TRBJ2-1; D unresolved. Germline V gives CDR1 SSHAT, CDR2 FNYEAQ (reference sequence). This CDR3 is built from 12 residues. CDR3 nucleotides: TGTGCTAGCAGCTTAGATGGGAATGAGCAGTTCTTC. Its translation: CASSLDGNEQFF.

This chain links TRBV27 with TRBJ1-5; TRBD1 matches at 10 bases. V shed 1 base, J shed 1 base, and the junction held 1 base outside the gene matches. CDR3 size: 16 residues. CDR1 is MNHEY, CDR2 SMNVEV, per germline (reference sequence). This CDR3 reads CASSLWGQGSNQPQHF. In nucleotides, the CDR3 is TGTGCCAGCAGTTTATGGGGACAGGGGAGCAATCAGCCCCAGCATTTT.

V gene TRBV2 combines with J gene TRBJ2-2; D gene uncertain. Germline V gene sequence: CDR1 SNHLY, CDR2 FYNNEI. This CDR3 comprises 14 residues. The V end was cut by 4 bases, the J end by 5 bases, with 11 bases between. The CDR3 bases are TGTGCCAGCAGTGTTTACAGATCGACCGGGGAGCTGTTTTTT. Residues: CASSVYRSTGELFF.

J is TRBJ1-5 and V is TRBV2; 9 bases line up with TRBD1. J gave up 5 bases and V 8 bases, and 7 bases lay outside the gene matches. CDR3 length: 14 amino acids. Germline-derived CDR1 and CDR2 are SNHLY and FYNNEI. The CDR3 region has the DNA TGTGCCAGCGTGGGACAGGGAGGGTATCAGCCCCAGCATTTT. Amino acids: CASVGQGGYQPQHF. Drawing the rest from reference TRBV2 and TRBJ1-5, the complete variable domain is EPEVTQTPSHQVTQMGQEVILRCVPISNHLYFYWYRQILGQKVEFLVSFYNNEISEKSEIFDDQFSVERPDGSNFTLKIRSTKLEDSAMYFCASVGQGGYQPQHFGDGTRLSIL.

The table lists this clone with a count of one. This chain uses TRBV5-4 with TRBJ2-2; 13 bases align to TRBD2. J was trimmed by 6 bases and V by 3 bases; bases with no gene match: 5. This CDR3 region has 16 residues. Germline V lookup: CDR1 SGHNT, CDR2 YYREEE (reference sequence). This CDR3 is CASSSGTSGAPGELFF. CDR3 sequence (DNA): TGTGCCAGCAGCTCAGGGACTAGCGGGGCCCCCGGGGAGCTGTTTTTT. The variable domain in full, with the rest retrieved from reference TRBV5-4 and TRBJ2-2, is ETGVTQSPTHLIKTRGQQVTLRCSSQSGHNTVSWYQQALGQGPQFIFQYYREEENGRGNFPPRFSGLQFPNYSSELNVNALELDDSALYLCASSSGTSGAPGELFFGEGSRLTVL.

J is TRBJ1-3 and V is TRBV7-2; TRBD1 aligns across 9 bases. V lost 5 bases to trimming and J lost 8 bases; unmatched junction nucleotides: 7. Germline-derived CDR1 and CDR2 are SGHTA and FQGNSA. The CDR3 consists of 14 residues. CDR3 amino acids: CASSPGQGRDTIYF. The CDR3 DNA reads as TGTGCCAGCAGCCCTGGACAGGGGCGAGACACCATATATTTT.

The gene calls are TRBV5-4 and TRBJ2-7; 10 bases line up with TRBD2. Trimming cost V 3 bases and J 2 bases; bases outside gene matches: 2. In germline, CDR1 is SGHNT, CDR2 YYREEE (reference sequence). This CDR3 has 14 amino acids. Here the CDR3 DNA reads TGTGCCAGCAGCTGGGGACTAGCGACCTACGAGCAGTACTTC. Protein: CASSWGLATYEQYF.

The rearrangement joins TRBV19 to TRBJ2-1, with 10 nucleotides matching TRBD2. With V trimmed by 3 bases and J by 11 bases, 13 bases remained unmatched. This CDR3 has 16 amino acids. The germline gives CDR1 LNHDA, CDR2 SQIVND (reference sequence). As DNA, the CDR3 is TGTGCCAGTAGTATGTCAGTCCTGACTAGCGGGTTACAGCAGTTCTTC. This gives the protein CASSMSVLTSGLQQFF.

In this sample, this clone turned up once. The CDR3 reads CASSGRQGGTGELFF. CDR3 sequence (DNA): TGTGCCAGCAGCGGTCGACAGGGGGGCACCGGGGAGCTGTTTTTT. The chain joins TRBV9 to TRBJ2-2, with 9 bases fitting TRBD1. Germline values: CDR1 SGDLS, CDR2 YYNGEE. The CDR3 runs 15 residues. Trimming at V came to 3 bases and at J to 4 bases, leaving 4 bases not matched to a gene.

The table lists this clone with a few counts. The chain combines TRBV4-1 with TRBJ2-5; 10 bases line up with TRBD2. The junction had 10 bases not matched to a gene; V was cut back by 2 bases and J by 10 bases. CDR1 and CDR2 from the germline V gene are MGHRA and YSYEKL. This CDR3 contains 15 residues. Here the CDR3 DNA reads TGCGCCAGCAGCCAAACGTGGCTAGCGGGAGCATACCAGTACTTC. It is translated as CASSQTWLAGAYQYF.

The rearrangement uses TRBV11-2 and TRBJ2-7, with a tentative D call TRBD1 (6 bases). The germline CDR1 and CDR2 sequences are SGHAT and FQNNGV. V was trimmed by 1 base and J by 0 bases, leaving 13 bases between them. The CDR3 runs to 16 residues. CDR3 residues: CASSLGRGGDSYEQYF. The CDR3 coding sequence is TGTGCCAGCAGCTTAGGTCGTGGGGGCGACTCCTACGAGCAGTACTTC.